This T cell receptor (beta chain) derives from a study of T cell repertoires in cytomegalovirus infection. Background on the study: CMV epitopes in the study were HLA-C-restricted (recently identified) and HLA-B-restricted (well studied). The public TCR beta signatures pointed to both CMV infection and matching HLA type. Study conclusions and caveats: HLA-C-restricted TCR beta clonotypes specific for CMV led the ex vivo response.

Note on this clonotype: Its antigen is currently unknown.

TCRdb re-derived calls from the reads in MiXCR, one entry per CDR3 protein. Here the sample spans approximately 74,000 distinct CDR3 sequences, roughly 39% being singletons. This receptor was obtained from a human donor in good health (CMV status not recorded). Some clones in this sample may be carry-over from other donors' samples. The sample in question was CD8+ T cells from cultured PBMCs, obtained from culture after CMV antigen stimulation.

The CDR3 DNA is TGTGCCAGCAGTTATGGAGGACAGAACACTGAAGCTTTCTTT. Translating it yields CASSYGGQNTEAFF. The V gene is TRBV6-6, the J gene TRBJ1-1, with D possibly matching TRBD1 (5 bases). The CDR3 is 14 amino acids. Germline CDR1 reads MNHNY; CDR2 reads SVGAGI (reference sequence). V was trimmed by 3 bases and J by 1 base, leaving 9 bases between them.